The 6 T cell receptor beta chains below were found in one sample sequenced in a study of technical replicates of blood from four donors. Method: immunoSEQ multiplex PCR; TCRdb's copy keeps in-frame clones and lacks some. The sample lists approximately 14,000 clones, approximately 83% occurring once. Sequenced sample: PBMCs. These receptors were taken from a human donor in good health.

This clone was counted only a few times. V usage is TRBV30 and J usage is TRBJ1-5, with 12 positions matching TRBD1. Germline loops: CDR1 GTSNPN, CDR2 SVGIG (reference sequence). There are 14 residues in the CDR3. J gave up 8 bases and V 8 bases, and 10 bases lay outside the gene matches. The CDR3 region is CATSGTGGSEPQHF. The DNA of the CDR3 is TGTGCCACCTCAGGGACAGGGGGCTCTGAGCCCCAGCATTTT. Filled out from reference TRBV30 and TRBJ1-5, the complete variable domain reads SQTIHQWPATLVQPVGSPLSLECTVEGTSNPNLYWYRQAAGRGLQLLFYSVGIGQISSEVPQNLSASRPQDRQFILSSKKLLLSDSGFYLCATSGTGGSEPQHFGDGTRLSIL.

The V and J genes are TRBV19 and TRBJ2-3; D remains ambiguous. This CDR3 has 14 amino acids. Trimming shortened V by 6 bases and J by 0 bases, and 10 bases separated the two germline ends. Germline CDR1 and CDR2: LNHDA and SQIVND (reference sequence). The CDR3 sequence is CASSPTSSTDTQYF. The DNA for the CDR3 is TGTGCCAGTAGCCCCACTTCTAGCACAGATACGCAGTATTTT.

V gene TRBV25-1 combines with J gene TRBJ2-1; 15 nucleotides align to TRBD2. The CDR3 spans 15 residues. CDR1 MGHDK and CDR2 SYGVNS come from the germline V gene. V lost 5 bases and J lost 7; bases outside the gene matches: 3. The CDR3 DNA follows: TGTGCCAGCAGTAAAGGACTAGCGGGAGGGAATGAGCAGTTCTTC. This codes for CASSKGLAGGNEQFF. The whole variable domain, filled in from reference TRBV25-1 and TRBJ2-1, reads EADIYQTPRYLVIGTGKKITLECSQTMGHDKMYWYQQDPGMELHLIHYSYGVNSTEKGDLSSESTVSRIRTEHFPLTLESARPSHTSQYLCASSKGLAGGNEQFFGPGTRLTVL.

The chain joins TRBV18 to TRBJ1-5; 8 bases agree with TRBD1. The CDR3 has 16 residues. Germline V gene data show CDR1 as KGHSH and CDR2 as LQKENI. V gave up 4 bases and J gave up 4 bases; unmatched junction bases: 9. CDR3 nucleotides: TGTGCCAGCTCACAACTGGACAGGGCGGCGAATCAGCCCCAGCATTTT. It is translated as CASSQLDRAANQPQHF.

This chain links TRBV2 with TRBJ2-1; 8 bases fit TRBD2. The CDR3 is 12 residues long. V shed 7 bases and J 6 bases; nucleotides not matched to a gene: 2. From germline, CDR1 is SNHLY and CDR2 FYNNEI. CDR3 residues: CASISGGNEQFF. The CDR3 nucleotides read TGTGCCAGCATAAGCGGGGGCAATGAGCAGTTCTTC.

J is TRBJ1-2 and V is TRBV7-3; TRBD1 matches at 7 bases. In germline, CDR1 is SGHTA, CDR2 FQGTGA. J gave up 2 bases and V 3 bases, and 0 bases lay outside the gene matches. CDR3 length: 13 residues. CDR3 coding DNA: TGTGCCAGCAGCTTGGGACAGAACTATGGCTACACCTTC. Its protein is CASSLGQNYGYTF.